The next 29 T cell receptor beta chains were all read from a single sample in a study of T cell repertoires in cytomegalovirus infection (dated by TCRdb to between 2019 and 2020). No antigens are known for them. TCRdb records Illumina HiSeq 1500 as the sequencer. TCRdb cleaned the public reads at Q25 with fastp, built clones with MiXCR and kept in-frame beta chains. Under each unique CDR3 protein, matching rows form one entry showing the most common genes and DNA. The sample table holds 65,000 to 85,000 distinct CDR3 sequences, of which 25% to 30% were seen once. 59% of the sample is held by the ten biggest clonotypes. The treatment or condition label for this specimen denotes: in vitro stimulation with specific CMV peptide epitopes to enrich CMV-specific T cells. The sample was CD8+ T cells from cultured PBMCs, taken from culture after CMV antigen stimulation. These receptors originate from a human donor in good health (CMV status not recorded). Some clones in this sample may be carry-over from other donors' samples.

In this sample, this clonotype turned up many times. The chain couples TRBV27 to TRBJ1-1; possibly TRBD1 for D (6 bases). The germline V gene encodes CDR1 MNHEY and CDR2 SMNVEV (reference sequence). Trimming left V 1 base short and J 1 base short, with 10 bases between. The CDR3 has 15 amino acids. The CDR3 protein is CASSLFRTANTEAFF. Written as DNA, the CDR3 is TGTGCCAGCAGTTTATTCCGGACAGCGAACACTGAAGCTTTCTTT.

This clonotype was seen a few times. The V and J genes are TRBV5-6 and TRBJ2-2, with D possibly TRBD2 on 5 matching bases. The CDR3 extends over 17 amino acids. Trimming stripped 5 bases from V and 4 bases from J, with 21 bases between. Germline CDR1 reads SGHDT; CDR2 reads YYEEEE. The CDR3 is CASSLDQIGVLTGELFF. The CDR3 DNA sequence: TGTGCCAGCAGTTTAGACCAGATCGGGGTGCTCACCGGGGAGCTGTTTTTT. Based on the CDR3 plus reference TRBV5-6 and TRBJ2-2, the full variable domain is DAGVTQSPTHLIKTRGQQVTLRCSPKSGHDTVSWYQQALGQGPQFIFQYYEEEERQRGNFPDRFSGHQFPNYSSELNVNALLLGDSALYLCASSLDQIGVLTGELFFGEGSRLTVL.

This clonotype was observed a few times. The chain has TRBV12-3 or TRBV12-4 and TRBJ2-2; D might be TRBD1 (7 bases). With 6 bases removed from V and 2 bases from J, the gap between germline ends came to 13 bases. This CDR3 is 15 amino acids long. CDR3 loop: CASRSRGANTGELFF. CDR3 coding DNA: TGTGCCAGCAGATCCAGGGGGGCCAACACCGGGGAGCTGTTTTTT.

This chain uses TRBV2 with TRBJ2-1, with D hard to call. The germline V and J ends were trimmed by 5 bases and 7 bases, with 9 bases remaining between them. Per the germline V gene, CDR1 is SNHLY and CDR2 is FYNNEI. The CDR3 extends over 12 amino acids. Here the CDR3 DNA reads TGTGCCAGCAGTCTTATGGGGAATGAGCAGTTCTTC. As protein: CASSLMGNEQFF.

This clonotype was observed many times. The rearrangement links TRBV7-6 to TRBJ1-1, with D uncertain. Germline V gene sequence: CDR1 SGHVS, CDR2 FNYEAQ. The ends were cut back, 5 bases at V and 5 bases at J, with 12 bases in the middle. This CDR3 is 13 amino acids long. The CDR3 loop is CASSPTEGTEAFF. In DNA, the CDR3 is TGTGCCAGCAGCCCTACAGAGGGTACTGAAGCTTTCTTT.

V and J are TRBV5-1 and TRBJ2-7; TRBD1 or TRBD2 may be the D gene (5 bases each). This CDR3 contains 12 residues. Trimming left V 4 bases short and J 7 bases short, with 12 bases between. Germline V CDR1 and CDR2: SGHRS, YFSETQ. The CDR3 loop reads CASSPGALEQYF. The CDR3 DNA follows: TGCGCCAGCAGCCCCGGGGCCTTAGAGCAGTACTTC.

This chain joins TRBV6-1 and TRBJ2-7; D unclear. Trimming cost V 1 base and J 3 bases, with 10 bases left between them. The CDR3 length is 14 residues. Germline values: CDR1 MNHNS, CDR2 SASEGT. CDR3 coding DNA: TGTGCCAGCAGTGAAGGGATAGAATTCTACGAGCAGTACTTC. Protein: CASSEGIEFYEQYF.

This chain connects TRBV4-3 to TRBJ2-1; D might be TRBD1 (5 bases). CDR3 size: 14 residues. Germline CDR1 reads LGHNA; CDR2 reads YSLEER. The V gene lost 2 bases and the J gene lost 3 bases, with 8 bases spanning the gap. The DNA of the CDR3 is TGCGCCAGCAGCCAAACAGGATTCTACAATGAGCAGTTCTTC. It translates to CASSQTGFYNEQFF.

The chain uses TRBV4-1 and TRBJ1-2, with D possibly TRBD1 on 6 matching bases. This CDR3 is built from 16 residues. V shed 0 bases and J shed 6 bases, with 17 bases lying between them. CDR1 is MGHRA, CDR2 YSYEKL, per germline. This CDR3 reads CASSQDTGNSMNGYTF. In nucleotides, the CDR3 is TGCGCCAGCAGCCAAGATACAGGGAATAGCATGAATGGCTACACCTTC.

A few counts support this clonotype. V gene TRBV4-1 combines with J gene TRBJ2-1; 9 nucleotides align to TRBD2. The V gene end was trimmed by 3 bases and the J gene end by 4 bases; junction bases not matched to a gene: 7. The CDR3 loop spans 16 amino acids. CDR1 and CDR2 (germline): MGHRA, YSYEKL. This CDR3 is CASSHDSGGDYNEQFF. In nucleotides, the CDR3 is TGCGCCAGCAGCCATGATAGCGGGGGAGATTACAATGAGCAGTTCTTC.

This clonotype was seen only a few times. The CDR3 DNA sequence: TGCGCCAGCAGCCAAGGAAATCAGCCCCAGCATTTT. It codes for CASSQGNQPQHF. This sequence joins TRBV4-1 and TRBJ1-5; no clear D. CDR3 length: 12 amino acids. V was clipped by 1 base and J by 4 bases, with 2 bases between them. Germline V gene data show CDR1 as MGHRA and CDR2 as YSYEKL.

The chain has TRBV7-9 and TRBJ2-7; 14 nucleotides line up with TRBD2. Per germline, CDR1 SEHNR and CDR2 FQNEAQ (reference sequence). The J segment lost 1 base and the V segment lost 1 base, leaving 6 bases of the junction unmatched. The CDR3 loop spans 18 amino acids. Written as DNA, the CDR3 is TGTGCCAGCAGCTTAGATTTGACTAGCGGGGGGGGTTCCTACGAGCAGTACTTC. Its protein is CASSLDLTSGGGSYEQYF.

This clonotype was seen many times. The chain uses TRBV7-2 and TRBJ2-2, with D maybe TRBD1 (6 bases). The V end lost 6 bases, the J end lost 3 bases, and 11 bases lay between the germline ends. Germline V gives CDR1 SGHTA, CDR2 FQGNSA. The CDR3 extends over 14 amino acids. The chain's CDR3 is CASRRQDYTGELFF. Here the CDR3 DNA reads TGTGCCAGCAGACGACAGGACTACACCGGGGAGCTGTTTTTT.

The table lists this clonotype with a few counts. This chain connects TRBV27 to TRBJ1-5; D ambiguous. This CDR3 has 14 amino acids. Looked up from germline, CDR1 is MNHEY and CDR2 is SMNVEV (reference sequence). Trimming left V 4 bases short and J 7 bases short, with 14 bases between. CDR3 region: CASSSGRWLQPQHF. The CDR3 nucleotides are TGTGCCAGCAGTTCGGGCCGTTGGTTACAGCCCCAGCATTTT.

The rearrangement links TRBV7-4 to TRBJ1-3; D not certain. With 5 bases removed from V and 2 bases from J, the gap between germline ends came to 16 bases. Germline V gene lookup returns CDR1 SGHVT and CDR2 SQSDAQ. The CDR3 is 16 residues long. This CDR3 reads CASSLSPQSAGNTIYF. CDR3 DNA sequence: TGTGCCAGCAGCCTAAGCCCCCAAAGCGCTGGAAACACCATATATTTT.

This chain connects TRBV2 to TRBJ1-4; D may be TRBD1 (5 bases). The CDR3 has 18 amino acids. Germline V gene data show CDR1 as SNHLY and CDR2 as FYNNEI. V was shortened by 3 bases and J by 0 bases, with 17 bases between the two germline ends. CDR3 sequence: CASSDVETDLATNEKLFF. Written as DNA, the CDR3 is TGTGCCAGCAGTGATGTTGAGACAGACCTTGCAACTAATGAAAAACTGTTTTTT.

This clonotype was counted many times. The V gene is TRBV7-9, the J gene TRBJ1-2; D is possibly TRBD1 (6 bases). Germline V lookup: CDR1 SEHNR, CDR2 FQNEAQ (reference sequence). CDR3 size: 14 residues. Trimming removed 2 bases from V and 7 bases from J, with 14 bases in between. The CDR3 spells CASSLSGEYRGYTF. CDR3 coding DNA: TGTGCCAGCAGCTTATCAGGGGAGTACCGTGGCTACACCTTC. Together with reference TRBV7-9 and TRBJ1-2, the CDR3 gives the full variable domain: DTGVSQNPRHKITKRGQNVTFRCDPISEHNRLYWYRQTLGQGPEFLTYFQNEAQLEKSRLLSDRFSAERPKGSFSTLEIQRTEQGDSAMYLCASSLSGEYRGYTFGSGTRLTVV.

At least ten counts were recorded for this clonotype. J is TRBJ2-7 and V is TRBV12-3 or TRBV12-4, with 7 bases matching TRBD1. CDR3 length: 15 amino acids. With V trimmed by 6 bases and J by 1 base, 9 bases remained unmatched. Here the CDR3 DNA reads TGTGCCAGCAGATCCACAGGGGCGAAGTCCTACGAGCAGTACTTC. Protein sequence: CASRSTGAKSYEQYF.

This clonotype showed up just a few times. The V gene is TRBV12-3 or TRBV12-4, the J gene TRBJ2-2; tentatively, D is TRBD1 (5 bases). This CDR3 has 14 residues. The germline V and J ends were trimmed by 3 bases and 7 bases, with 12 bases remaining between them. CDR3 nucleotide sequence: TGTGCCAGCAGTTTCAGGGAATATAGCGGGGAGCTGTTTTTT. Its translation is CASSFREYSGELFF.

About this clonotype itself: This CDR3 is missing its conserved last phenylalanine or tryptophan, likely due to a read error. V gene TRBV28 combines with J gene TRBJ2-7; maybe TRBD1 (5 bases). Germline V gene sequence: CDR1 MDHEN, CDR2 SYDVKM. V lost 5 bases, J lost 1 base, and 9 bases lay in between. The CDR3 is 13 residues long. The CDR3 is CASSMQGSYEQYL. The CDR3 nucleotides are TGTGCCAGCAGTATGCAGGGATCCTACGAGCAGTACTTA.

V and J are TRBV4-3 and TRBJ1-4; D is ambiguous. Trimming took off 0 bases at V and 2 bases at J, with 10 bases between the two ends. The CDR3 extends over 16 amino acids. CDR1 and CDR2 from the germline V gene are LGHNA and YSLEER. CDR3 sequence reads: CASSQDLAPTNEKLFF. The DNA of the CDR3 is TGCGCCAGCAGCCAAGATCTCGCCCCGACTAATGAAAAACTGTTTTTT.

The chain joins TRBV7-6 to TRBJ2-7; TRBD2 matches at 15 bases. Germline loops: CDR1 SGHVS, CDR2 FNYEAQ. V was pared by 5 bases and J by 3 bases, with 20 bases of the junction left unmatched. The CDR3 totals 21 residues. DNA of the CDR3: TGTGCCAGCAGCCCCCAAGTTGTGGGGACTAGCGGGAGGTGGGTAGGCTACGAGCAGTACTTC. This encodes CASSPQVVGTSGRWVGYEQYF.

This clonotype was detected only a few times. This chain joins TRBV6-6 and TRBJ1-2, with a possible D match to TRBD1 (5 bases). Trimming took off 4 bases at V and 3 bases at J, with 18 bases between the two ends. This CDR3 spans 16 amino acids. The germline gives CDR1 MNHNY, CDR2 SVGAGI (reference sequence). The CDR3 coding sequence is TGTGCCAGCAGTTCCGAGATAGGGGTCGAGGACTATGGCTACACCTTC. Translated: CASSSEIGVEDYGYTF.

The J gene is TRBJ2-2, the V gene TRBV6-2 or TRBV6-3; unclear D gene. The V end lost 7 bases, the J end lost 4 bases, and 19 bases lay between the germline ends. The germline CDR1 and CDR2 sequences are MNHEY and SVGEGT. This CDR3 is 16 amino acids long. The DNA of the CDR3 is TGTGCCAGCACCGGGTGGGTCCTCGGCGGCACCGGGGAGCTGTTTTTT. Protein sequence: CASTGWVLGGTGELFF.

The chain uses TRBV9 and TRBJ2-2; D is tentatively TRBD1 or TRBD2 (5 bases each). Deletions cut 0 bases from V and 2 bases from J, with 11 bases between. Germline V gene data show CDR1 as SGDLS and CDR2 as YYNGEE. The CDR3 spans 16 residues. The DNA for the CDR3 is TGTGCCAGCAGCGTAGGAGGGGACCGCAACACCGGGGAGCTGTTTTTT. It specifies CASSVGGDRNTGELFF.

The chain has TRBV20-1 and TRBJ2-1; 10 bases fit TRBD2. This CDR3 has 14 amino acids. Germline V gene sequence: CDR1 DFQATT, CDR2 SNEGSKA (reference sequence). J gave up 8 bases and V 5 bases, and 9 bases lay outside the gene matches. This CDR3 is CSARSGRSLDEQFF. The CDR3 nucleotides are TGCAGTGCTCGTAGCGGGAGGAGTCTCGATGAGCAGTTCTTC.

This clonotype was seen at least ten times. The CDR3 region is CSAPGTGKLFF. Here the CDR3 DNA reads TGCAGTGCTCCCGGGACGGGAAAACTGTTTTTT. The genes are TRBV20-1 and TRBJ1-4; TRBD1 is a possible D gene (5 bases). Germline assignment: CDR1 DFQATT and CDR2 SNEGSKA (reference sequence). V lost 5 bases and J 10 bases, leaving 11 bases between the germline ends. CDR3 size: 11 residues.

This chain uses TRBV10-2 with TRBJ1-6; D is unclear. Deletions cut 7 bases from V and 0 bases from J, with 10 bases between. Per the germline V gene, CDR1 is WSHSY and CDR2 is SAAADI. This CDR3 comprises 15 residues. For the CDR3, the DNA is TGCGCCAGCACGGCGGCCAGCTCCTATAATTCACCCCTCCACTTT. It codes for CASTAASSYNSPLHF.

This clonotype was counted at least ten times. The chain joins TRBV12-3 or TRBV12-4 to TRBJ2-5; D is unclear. V gave up 3 bases and J gave up 4 bases, with 3 bases separating them. CDR3 length: 11 amino acids. Written as DNA, the CDR3 is TGTGCCAGCAGTTTGGGAGAGACCCAGTACTTC. Translating it yields CASSLGETQYF.